Reported below is one T cell receptor beta chain. A few counts support this clonotype. Its target antigen remains unknown. No base-level quality is on record; no much larger clone is a single base apart. V and J are truncated by 7 bases and 0 bases respectively, leaving an intervening sequence of 13 bases. The CDR3 spans 15 residues, from the cysteine through the phenylalanine. Only the CDR3 portion is preserved as DNA: 45 bases, with reading frame beginning at the first base. These data come from a study of early T cells in non-severe SARS-CoV-2 infection (dated by TCRdb to the early 2020s). Study-level background: Bulk RNA from unsorted whole blood was used for TCR sequencing, so alpha and beta chains could not be paired. Beyond this particular receptor, the publication reports: VDJdb matching was skewed toward anti-spike CD8 responses and likely underestimated virus-specific expansions, missing private and CD4 specificities.

Set within a cohort of healthcare workers in London, UK, this nested case-control study involved weekly PCR testing of nasopharyngeal swabs along with blood sampling. Healthcare workers were recruited during the week of the UK lockdown, between 23 and 31 March 2020, and followed weekly for up to roughly 15 weeks. Receptor amplification or capture employed 5' RACE. Sequencing used a NextSeq 500. In the TCR library protocol, unique molecular identifiers were attached to individual cDNA molecules to correct for PCR bias and sequencing error. Sequencing covered both TCR alpha and beta chains, and within each sample the abundances of alpha and beta sequences were tightly co-correlated. As for the original processing: Decombinator V4 was used to perform V gene, J gene and CDR3 annotation of TCR sequences. TCRs were defined as expanded if a significant change between any two time points was detected under a Poisson model with p below 0.0001. Abundances of TCRs were expressed as counts per million after normalisation to the total number of TCRs sequenced in each sample. MAIT TCRs were defined by TRAV1-2 paired with TRAJ12, TRAJ20 or TRAJ33, and iNKT TCRs by TRAV10 paired with TRAJ18. VDJdb, accessed 1 November 2021, was searched for CMV, EBV and SARS-CoV-2 annotated TCRs, excluding TCRs annotated for multiple antigens. Clones were called with MiXCR by TCRdb after fastp trimmed the public reads at Q25, and only in-frame beta chains were retained. Here each entry gathers all rows of one CDR3 protein and keeps the most common genes and DNA. These V and J calls originate from TCRdb's pipeline instead of the authors' own analysis. The sample table shows 90,000 to 130,000 distinct CDR3 sequences, and over 10% are seen once. The ten largest clones represent approximately 3.1% of the sample.

The clonotype was recovered from an adult who was a healthcare worker with PCR-confirmed SARS-CoV-2 infection or an uninfected control (not recorded which). Sequenced: whole blood. The rearranged chain carries TRBV12-3 or TRBV12-4 and TRBJ2-1, with no confidently assigned D gene. Read as DNA, the sequence is TGTGCCAGCATCTTCAGTCTTATCTCCTACAATGAGCAGTTCTTC. It codes for CASIFSLISYNEQFF.